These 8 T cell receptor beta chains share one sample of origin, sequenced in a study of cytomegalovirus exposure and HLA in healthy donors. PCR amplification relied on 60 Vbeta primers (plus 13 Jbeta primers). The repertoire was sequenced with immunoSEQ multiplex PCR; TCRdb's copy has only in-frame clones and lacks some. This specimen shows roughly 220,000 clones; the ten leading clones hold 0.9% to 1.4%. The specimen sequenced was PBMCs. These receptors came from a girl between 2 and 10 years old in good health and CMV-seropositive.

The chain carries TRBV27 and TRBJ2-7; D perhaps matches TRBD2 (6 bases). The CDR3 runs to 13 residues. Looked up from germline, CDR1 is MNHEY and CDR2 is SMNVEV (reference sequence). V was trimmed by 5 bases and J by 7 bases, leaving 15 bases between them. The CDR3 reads CASSLHGTREQYF. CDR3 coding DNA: TGTGCCAGCAGTCTTCACGGGACTCGGGAGCAGTACTTC.

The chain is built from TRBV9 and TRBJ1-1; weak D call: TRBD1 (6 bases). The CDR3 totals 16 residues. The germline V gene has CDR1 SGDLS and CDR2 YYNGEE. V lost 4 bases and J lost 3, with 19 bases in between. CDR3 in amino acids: CASSPSGGPLDTEAFF. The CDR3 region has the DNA TGTGCCAGCAGCCCTTCGGGGGGGCCGTTGGACACTGAAGCTTTCTTT.

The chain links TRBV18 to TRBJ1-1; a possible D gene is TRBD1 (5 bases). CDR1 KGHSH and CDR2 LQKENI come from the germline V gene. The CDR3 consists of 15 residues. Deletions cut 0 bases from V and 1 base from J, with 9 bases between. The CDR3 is CASSPPGGRNTEAFF. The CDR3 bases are TGTGCCAGCTCACCACCGGGGGGAAGGAACACTGAAGCTTTCTTT.

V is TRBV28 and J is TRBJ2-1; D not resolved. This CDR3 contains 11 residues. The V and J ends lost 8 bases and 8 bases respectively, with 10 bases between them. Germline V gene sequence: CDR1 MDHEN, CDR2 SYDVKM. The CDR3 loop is CASHDSDEQFF. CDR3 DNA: TGTGCCAGCCATGACTCGGATGAGCAGTTCTTC.

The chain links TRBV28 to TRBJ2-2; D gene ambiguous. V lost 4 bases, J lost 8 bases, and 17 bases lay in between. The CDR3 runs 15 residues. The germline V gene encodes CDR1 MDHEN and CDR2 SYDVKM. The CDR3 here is CASSSTQRVPGELFF. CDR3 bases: TGTGCCAGCAGTTCGACCCAACGGGTCCCGGGGGAGCTGTTTTTT.

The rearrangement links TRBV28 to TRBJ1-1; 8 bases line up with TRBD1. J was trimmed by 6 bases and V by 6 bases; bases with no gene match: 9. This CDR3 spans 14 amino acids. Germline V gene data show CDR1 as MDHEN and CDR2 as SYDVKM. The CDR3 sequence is CASRETAQGAEAFF. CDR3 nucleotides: TGTGCCAGCAGAGAAACGGCACAGGGGGCTGAAGCTTTCTTT.

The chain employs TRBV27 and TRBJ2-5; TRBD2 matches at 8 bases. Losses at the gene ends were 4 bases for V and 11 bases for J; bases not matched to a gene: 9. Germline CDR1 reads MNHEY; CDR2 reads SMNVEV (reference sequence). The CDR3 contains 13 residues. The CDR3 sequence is CASSSPGGREQYF. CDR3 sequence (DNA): TGTGCCAGCAGTTCCCCGGGAGGGCGAGAGCAGTACTTC.

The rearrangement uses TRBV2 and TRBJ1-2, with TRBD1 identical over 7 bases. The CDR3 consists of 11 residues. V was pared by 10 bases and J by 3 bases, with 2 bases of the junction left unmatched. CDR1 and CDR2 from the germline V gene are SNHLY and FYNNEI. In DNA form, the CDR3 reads TGTGCCAAAGGGACAGACTATGGCTACACCTTC. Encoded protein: CAKGTDYGYTF.